This T cell receptor (beta chain) was sequenced in a study of T-cell memory formation after mild COVID-19. Study-wide background: Clusters were largely donor specific. General observations from the study: Clones contracting day 15 to 85 were balanced CD4/CD8; later expanders leaned CD4+.

This clonotype was seen at least ten times. Its matching antigen is unknown. 5'RACE primed at constant segments yielded TCR alpha and TCR beta cDNA libraries bearing sample barcodes and UMIs. MiXCR, run by TCRdb on the 5' RACE reads, gives a single entry per CDR3 protein. The sample consists of about 560,000 distinct CDR3 sequences, 20% to 25% of them appearing once. Germline values: CDR1 SGHAT, CDR2 FQNNGV. The J segment lost 4 bases and the V segment lost 4 bases, leaving 4 bases of the junction unmatched. The CDR3 length is 15 residues. The material sequenced was PBMCs or a T cell subset sorted from them (not recorded which). The receptor was isolated from an adult woman who had mild COVID-19 (a few samples of this study predate the infection). Cell type and time point are not known. J is TRBJ2-1 and V is TRBV11-2; 10 nucleotides align to TRBD1. The CDR3 sequence is CASSSDRGQYNEQFF. The CDR3 coding sequence is TGTGCCAGCAGCTCAGACAGGGGGCAGTACAATGAGCAGTTCTTC.